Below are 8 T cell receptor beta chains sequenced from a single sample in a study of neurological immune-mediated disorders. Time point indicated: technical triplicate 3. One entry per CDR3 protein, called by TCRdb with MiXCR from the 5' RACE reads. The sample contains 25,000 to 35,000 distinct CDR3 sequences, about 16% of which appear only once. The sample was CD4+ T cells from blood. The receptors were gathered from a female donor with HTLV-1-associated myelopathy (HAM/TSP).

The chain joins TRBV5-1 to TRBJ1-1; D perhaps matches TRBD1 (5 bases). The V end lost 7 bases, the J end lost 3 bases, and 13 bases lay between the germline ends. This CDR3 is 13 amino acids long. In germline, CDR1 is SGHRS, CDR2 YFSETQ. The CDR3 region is CASLEQVDTEAFF. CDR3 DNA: TGCGCCAGCTTGGAACAGGTGGACACTGAAGCTTTCTTT. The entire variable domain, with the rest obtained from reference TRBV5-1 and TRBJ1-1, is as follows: KAGVTQTPRYLIKTRGQQVTLSCSPISGHRSVSWYQQTPGQGLQFLFEYFSETQRNKGNFPGRFSGRQFSNSRSEMNVSTLELGDSALYLCASLEQVDTEAFFGQGTRLTVV.

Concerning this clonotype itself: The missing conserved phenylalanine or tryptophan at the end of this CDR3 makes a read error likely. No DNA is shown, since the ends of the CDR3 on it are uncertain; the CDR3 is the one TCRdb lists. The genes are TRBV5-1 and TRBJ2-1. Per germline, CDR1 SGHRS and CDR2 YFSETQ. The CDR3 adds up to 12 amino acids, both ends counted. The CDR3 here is CASSPAANEQIV.

The CDR3 coding sequence is TGTGCCAGCAACCCTGCCGGAAGAGATACGCAGTATTTT. This encodes CASNPAGRDTQYF. The genes are TRBV5-6 and TRBJ2-3; unclear D gene. From germline, CDR1 is SGHDT and CDR2 YYEEEE. This CDR3 spans 13 amino acids. V was trimmed by 6 bases and J by 5 bases, leaving 13 bases between them.

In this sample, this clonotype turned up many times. The CDR3 DNA sequence: TGTGCCAGCAGCTCGACAGGAACGCCTTACTATGGCTACACCTTC. The encoded protein is CASSSTGTPYYGYTF. The gene calls are TRBV7-2 and TRBJ1-2; a possible D gene is TRBD1 (6 bases). CDR3 length: 15 residues. Per the germline V gene, CDR1 is SGHTA and CDR2 is FQGNSA. V lost 4 bases, J lost 3 bases, and 15 bases lay in between.

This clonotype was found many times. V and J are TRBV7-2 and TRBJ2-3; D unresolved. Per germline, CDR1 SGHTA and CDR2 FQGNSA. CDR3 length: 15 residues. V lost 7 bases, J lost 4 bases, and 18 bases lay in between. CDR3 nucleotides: TGTGCCAGCACCTACACCGGGCAGGTGTCAGATACGCAGTATTTT. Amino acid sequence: CASTYTGQVSDTQYF.

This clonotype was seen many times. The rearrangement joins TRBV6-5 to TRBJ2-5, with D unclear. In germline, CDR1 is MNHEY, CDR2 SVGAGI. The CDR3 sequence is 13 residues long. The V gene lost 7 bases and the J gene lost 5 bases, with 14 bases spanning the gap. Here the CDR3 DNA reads TGTGCCAGCACGGCTTTGGGTGGGGAGACCCAGTACTTC. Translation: CASTALGGETQYF.

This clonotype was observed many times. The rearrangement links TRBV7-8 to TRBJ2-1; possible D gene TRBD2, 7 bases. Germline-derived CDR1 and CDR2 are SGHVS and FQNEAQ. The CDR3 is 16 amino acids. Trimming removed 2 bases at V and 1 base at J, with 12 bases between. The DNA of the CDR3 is TGTGCCAGCAGCTTAAGCGGGACAAGGTCCTACAATGAGCAGTTCTTC. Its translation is CASSLSGTRSYNEQFF.

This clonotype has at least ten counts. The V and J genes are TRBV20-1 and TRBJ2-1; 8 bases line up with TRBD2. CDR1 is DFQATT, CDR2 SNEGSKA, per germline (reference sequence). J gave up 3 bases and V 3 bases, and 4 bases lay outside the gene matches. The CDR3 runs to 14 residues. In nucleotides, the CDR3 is TGCAGTGCTAGCGGGACTAGGATCTACAATGAGCAGTTCTTC. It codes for CSASGTRIYNEQFF.